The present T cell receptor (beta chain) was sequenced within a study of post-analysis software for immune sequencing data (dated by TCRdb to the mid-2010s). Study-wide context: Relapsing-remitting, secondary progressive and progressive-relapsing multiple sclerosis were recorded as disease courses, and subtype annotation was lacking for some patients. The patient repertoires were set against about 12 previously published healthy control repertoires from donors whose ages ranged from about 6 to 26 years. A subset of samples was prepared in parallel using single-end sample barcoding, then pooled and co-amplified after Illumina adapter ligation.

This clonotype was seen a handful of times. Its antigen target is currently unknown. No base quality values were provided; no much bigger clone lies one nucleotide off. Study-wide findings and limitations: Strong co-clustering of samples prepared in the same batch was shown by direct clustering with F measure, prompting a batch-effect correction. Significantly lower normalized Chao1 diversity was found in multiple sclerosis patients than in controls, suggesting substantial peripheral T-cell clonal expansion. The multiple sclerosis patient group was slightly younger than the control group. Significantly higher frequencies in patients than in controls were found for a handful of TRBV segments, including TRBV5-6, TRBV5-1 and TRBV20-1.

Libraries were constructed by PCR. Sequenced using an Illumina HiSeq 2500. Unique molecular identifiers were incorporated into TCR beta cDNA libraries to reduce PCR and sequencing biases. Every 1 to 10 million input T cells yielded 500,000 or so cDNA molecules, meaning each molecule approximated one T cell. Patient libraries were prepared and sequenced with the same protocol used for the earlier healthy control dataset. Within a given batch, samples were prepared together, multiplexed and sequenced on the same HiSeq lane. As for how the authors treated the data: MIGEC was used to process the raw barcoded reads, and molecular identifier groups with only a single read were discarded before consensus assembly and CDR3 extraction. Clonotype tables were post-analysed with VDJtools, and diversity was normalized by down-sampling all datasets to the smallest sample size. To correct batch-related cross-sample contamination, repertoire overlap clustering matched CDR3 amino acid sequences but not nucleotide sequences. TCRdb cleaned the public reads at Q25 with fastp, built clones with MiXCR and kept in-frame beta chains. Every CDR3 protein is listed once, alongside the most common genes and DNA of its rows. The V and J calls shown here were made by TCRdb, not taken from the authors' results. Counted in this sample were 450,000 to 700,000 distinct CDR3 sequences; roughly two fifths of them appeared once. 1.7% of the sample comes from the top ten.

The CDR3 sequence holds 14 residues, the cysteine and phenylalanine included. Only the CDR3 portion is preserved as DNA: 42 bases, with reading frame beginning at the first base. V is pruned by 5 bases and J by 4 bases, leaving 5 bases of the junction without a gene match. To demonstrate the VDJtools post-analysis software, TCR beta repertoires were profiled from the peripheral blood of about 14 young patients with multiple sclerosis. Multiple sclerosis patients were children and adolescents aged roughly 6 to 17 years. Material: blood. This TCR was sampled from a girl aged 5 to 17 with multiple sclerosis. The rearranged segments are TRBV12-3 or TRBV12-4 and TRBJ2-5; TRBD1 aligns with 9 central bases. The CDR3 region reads CASSVDRGGETQYF. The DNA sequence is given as TGTGCCAGCAGTGTGGACAGGGGAGGAGAGACCCAGTACTTC.